These 12 T cell receptor beta chains were sequenced from one sample in a study of T cell responses to AZD1222 COVID-19 vaccine. Produced via immunoSEQ multiplex PCR; TCRdb's table is partial and in-frame only. The data show fewer than 120,000 clones, roughly nine tenths seen once. Material: peripheral blood, obtained on day 0 of AZD1222 vaccination. The receptors come from an adult in good health.

The chain recombines TRBV20-1 with TRBJ2-7; D not resolved. Trimming took 5 bases from V and 6 from J, leaving 11 bases between them. The CDR3 length is 11 residues. Per germline, CDR1 DFQATT and CDR2 SNEGSKA (reference sequence). CDR3: CSAQAGPEQYF. In DNA form, the CDR3 reads TGCAGTGCTCAAGCAGGCCCCGAGCAGTACTTC.

This clone appeared a single time. The DNA for the CDR3 is TGTGCCAGCAGTTTAGAGAGACCCCTGACCTACGAGCAGTACTTC. The encoded protein is CASSLERPLTYEQYF. This chain joins TRBV28 and TRBJ2-7; D not resolved. In germline, CDR1 is MDHEN, CDR2 SYDVKM. The V and J ends lost 2 bases and 2 bases respectively, with 13 bases between them. The length of the CDR3 is 15 residues.

This clone was picked up a small number of times. V is TRBV7-9 and J is TRBJ2-1, with no clear D. The CDR3 totals 14 residues. CDR1 is SEHNR, CDR2 FQNEAQ, per germline (reference sequence). V shed 1 base and J shed 5 bases, with 9 bases lying between them. CDR3 bases: TGTGCCAGCAGCTTAGTTGTAGCCAACAATGAGCAGTTCTTC. Protein product: CASSLVVANNEQFF. Based on the CDR3 plus reference TRBV7-9 and TRBJ2-1, the full variable domain is DTGVSQNPRHKITKRGQNVTFRCDPISEHNRLYWYRQTLGQGPEFLTYFQNEAQLEKSRLLSDRFSAERPKGSFSTLEIQRTEQGDSAMYLCASSLVVANNEQFFGPGTRLTVL.

CDR3 in DNA: TGTGCCAGCTCACCCCGGGACAGGAACTACGAGCAGTACTTC. Translated: CASSPRDRNYEQYF. V gene TRBV18 combines with J gene TRBJ2-7, with 8 positions matching TRBD1. Germline V gene lookup returns CDR1 KGHSH and CDR2 LQKENI. V lost 3 bases to trimming and J lost 3 bases; unmatched junction nucleotides: 4. CDR3 length: 14 residues. Full variable domain (rest looked up from reference TRBV18 and TRBJ2-7): NAGVMQNPRHLVRRRGQEARLRCSPMKGHSHVYWYRQLPEEGLKFMVYLQKENIIDESGMPKERFSAEFPKEGPSILRIQQVVRGDSAAYFCASSPRDRNYEQYFGPGTRLTVT.

The gene calls are TRBV21-1 and TRBJ2-7. TRBV21-1 is reported as a pseudogene. The CDR3 is 9 residues long. DNA of the CDR3: TGTGGTTTTGGCGACGAGCAGTACTTC. Protein product: CGFGDEQYF.

The CDR3 DNA reads as TGTGCCAGCAGCTTTGGGGGTATGGGACAGGGAATCTATGGCTACACCTTC. Encoded protein: CASSFGGMGQGIYGYTF. The chain employs TRBV5-4 and TRBJ1-2; 9 bases align to TRBD1. Losses at the gene ends were 2 bases for V and 4 bases for J; bases not matched to a gene: 12. This CDR3 spans 17 amino acids. The germline CDR1 and CDR2 sequences are SGHNT and YYREEE (reference sequence).

The V call is TRBV5-6, the J call TRBJ2-7, with 9 bases aligning to TRBD1. This CDR3 contains 14 residues. The V and J ends lost 4 bases and 3 bases, in that order; junction bases with no gene match: 5. Germline V CDR1 and CDR2: SGHDT, YYEEEE. The DNA for the CDR3 is TGTGCCAGCAGCGCCCGGGACAGGGTCTACGAGCAGTACTTC. The encoded protein is CASSARDRVYEQYF.

This clone occurred once. The chain links TRBV30 to TRBJ2-7; 10 bases match TRBD1. Germline V gives CDR1 GTSNPN, CDR2 SVGIG (reference sequence). The CDR3 is made up of 15 amino acids. V was clipped by 3 bases and J by 5 bases; unmatched bases: 10. The CDR3 DNA reads TGTGCCTGGAGACGACAGGGACAGGGGAGGGACGAGCAGTACTTC. Translated: CAWRRQGQGRDEQYF.

The DNA for the CDR3 is TGCAGCGTTGATCCTAGCGGGGGATACAATGAGCAGTTCTTC. It translates to CSVDPSGGYNEQFF. The chain has TRBV29-1 and TRBJ2-1; 10 nucleotides align to TRBD2. The CDR3 extends over 14 amino acids. Losses at the gene ends were 3 bases for V and 4 bases for J; bases not matched to a gene: 3. Germline CDR1 is SQVTM and CDR2 is ANQGSEA.

This chain uses TRBV7-8 with TRBJ2-7; D not resolved. V dropped 5 bases and J dropped 7 bases, with 24 bases sitting between them. The CDR3 length is 16 residues. Germline V gene sequence: CDR1 SGHVS, CDR2 FQNEAQ. CDR3 loop: CASSVSGPRSPGEQYF. DNA for the CDR3: TGTGCCAGCAGCGTGTCGGGCCCTCGATCACCGGGTGAGCAGTACTTC.

The chain has TRBV15 and TRBJ2-3; 13 nucleotides agree with TRBD2. After removal of 4 bases from V and 5 bases from J, the junction contained 18 bases not matched to a gene. There are 20 residues in the CDR3. The germline CDR1 and CDR2 sequences are LNHNV and YYDKDF (reference sequence). The DNA of the CDR3 is TGTGCCACCAGCACCCGCAAACTAGCGGGAGGGCCTAAGAGACAAGATACGCAGTATTTT. It codes for CATSTRKLAGGPKRQDTQYF.

CDR3 residues: CASSQSGNLYEQYF. In DNA form, the CDR3 reads TGTGCCAGTAGCCAGAGCGGGAACCTCTACGAGCAGTACTTC. The chain has TRBV19 and TRBJ2-7; 7 bases agree with TRBD2. Per the germline V gene, CDR1 is LNHDA and CDR2 is SQIVND (reference sequence). This CDR3 is 14 amino acids long. Trimming took 6 bases from V and 3 from J; bases not matched to a gene: 8.